What follows is one T cell receptor (beta chain) and its context. The sample originates from a study of technical replicates of blood from a few donors. Sequencing used immunoSEQ multiplex PCR; TCRdb keeps in-frame clones, though not all of them. The sample has 65,000 to 85,000 clones; 95% to 98% are singletons. Per germline, CDR1 MDHEN and CDR2 SYDVKM. Trimming removed 3 bases from V and 1 base from J; junction bases left unmatched: 0. CDR3 length equals 13 residues. The TCR was taken from a human donor in good health. This chain connects TRBV28 to TRBJ2-7; 7 nucleotides align to TRBD1. Input material: T cells isolated from PBMCs. The CDR3 bases are TGTGCCAGCAGTTTGACAGGGTCCTACGAGCAGTACTTC. Encoded protein: CASSLTGSYEQYF.